This T cell receptor (beta chain) stems from a study of blood T cell repertoires in COVID-19. Original analysis: By means of reference gene primer amplification, nucleated cell counts were estimated. The method was immunoSEQ multiplex PCR; TCRdb's version includes in-frame clones alone and lacks a portion of them. The D gene and trimming were derived from the DNA, and the V and J assignments and clone size from that table. The sample includes 160,000 or so clones, roughly 75% of them seen just once. The TCR sequence derives from a man aged 65 to 79 with active or convalescent COVID-19. The specimen was peripheral blood.

In DNA form, the CDR3 reads TGTGCCAGCAGCCCTCGTGACAGGTTGAACACTGAAGCTTTCTTT. This gives the protein CASSPRDRLNTEAFF. V usage is TRBV3-1 (or the pseudogene TRBV3-2) and J usage is TRBJ1-1, with D possibly matching TRBD1 (6 bases). The CDR3 has 15 amino acids. CDR1 and CDR2 from the germline V gene are LGHDT and YNNKEL (reference sequence). The V end was cut by 4 bases, the J end by 0 bases, with 12 bases between.